Here is one T cell receptor (beta chain) with its context. The antigen remains unidentified. In this CDR3 the conserved last residue, phenylalanine or tryptophan, is missing, so a read error is likely. The source of the sample is a study of T cells in Graves' hyperthyroidism and ophthalmopathy. For the study at large: Peripheral blood specimens were obtained at initial diagnosis, prior to any treatment. General study findings and limits: With a median lead of approximately 6.4 months before onset, the model predicted ophthalmopathy.

V dropped 3 bases and J dropped 0 bases, with 6 bases sitting between them. The germline V gene has CDR1 SGHTA and CDR2 FQGNSA. The CDR3 has 13 residues. The study enrolled patients aged 18 to 65 with newly diagnosed hyperthyroidism of under 2 months' duration. Any patient presenting with uncontrolled infection, other autoimmune disease, pregnancy or lactation was left out. From RNA transcripts, TCR beta CDR3 regions were amplified. First-round RT-PCR targeting the TCR CDR3 was performed with the HTBI primer set. TCRdb redid the calling of the multiplex PCR reads with MiXCR, one entry per CDR3 protein. The sample consists of hundreds of thousands of distinct CDR3 sequences, 16% of them appearing once.

Sequencing used blood. The sequence was obtained from a woman aged 30 to 39 with Graves' hyperthyroidism. The rearrangement links TRBV7-2 to TRBJ2-7; D gene uncertain. The CDR3, as DNA: TGTGCCAGCAGCTTCGGAGTCTCCTACGAGCAGTACCTC. Translation: CASSFGVSYEQYL.